These T cell receptor beta chains were read from a single sample in a study of T-cell memory formation after mild COVID-19. TCRdb re-analysed the 5' RACE reads in MiXCR, keeping a single row per CDR3 protein. The table has over 400,000 distinct CDR3 sequences, less than 25% seen once. The material sequenced was PBMCs or a T cell subset sorted from them (not recorded which). Source of these receptors: an adult woman who had mild COVID-19 (a few samples of this study predate the infection). Cell type and time point are not known. CDR3s include the opening cysteine and the closing phenylalanine or tryptophan. D genes are given only for firm matches. Clone size is stated in some rows and not others, as once, few, many or a class when expanded.

D: TRBD1
V: TRBV6-6
J: TRBJ2-3
length: 12
size: many
CDR3: CASSPGQGRQYF
DNA: TGTGCCAGCAGCCCGGGACAGGGGCGTCAGTATTTT

D: NA
V: TRBV28
J: TRBJ1-5
length: 14
size: few
CDR3: CASSLLGRSAPQHF
DNA: TGTGCCAGCAGCCTACTCGGCAGGTCAGCGCCCCAGCATTTT

D: NA
V: TRBV24-1
J: TRBJ2-5
length: 16
size: NA
CDR3: CATSDLGQGIQETQYF
DNA: TGTGCCACCAGTGATTTAGGGCAGGGGATACAAGAGACCCAGTACTTC

D: TRBD2
V: TRBV3-1
J: TRBJ2-2
length: 16
size: NA
CDR3: CASSQVRPAGAGELFF
DNA: TGTGCCAGCAGCCAAGTGCGGCCAGCGGGAGCCGGGGAGCTGTTTTTT

D: TRBD1
V: TRBV6-5
J: TRBJ1-1
length: 15
size: NA
CDR3: CASSHPTGGNTEAFF
DNA: TGTGCCAGCAGTCACCCGACAGGGGGGAACACTGAAGCTTTCTTT

D: TRBD1
V: TRBV5-1
J: TRBJ1-2
length: 14
size: few
CDR3: CASSWDRSNYGYTF
DNA: TGCGCCAGCAGCTGGGACAGGTCTAACTATGGCTACACCTTC

D: NA
V: TRBV3-1
J: TRBJ2-4
length: 13
size: few
CDR3: CASSRGHGDIQYF
DNA: TGTGCCAGCAGCCGAGGGCACGGGGACATTCAGTACTTC

D: TRBD1
V: TRBV5-1
J: TRBJ1-1
length: 14
size: few
CDR3: CASSYGQGPTEAFF
DNA: TGCGCCAGCAGTTATGGACAGGGACCCACTGAAGCTTTCTTT

D: NA
V: TRBV20-1
J: TRBJ2-4
length: 15
size: NA
CDR3: CSANGVGLAKNIQYF
DNA: TGCAGCGCTAATGGGGTGGGTCTAGCCAAAAACATTCAGTACTTC

D: TRBD1
V: TRBV5-1
J: TRBJ1-2
length: 15
size: NA
CDR3: CASSPYTTGVEGYTF
DNA: TGCGCCAGCAGCCCATATACGACAGGGGTTGAGGGCTACACCTTC

D: NA
V: TRBV20-1
J: TRBJ1-1
length: 15
size: NA
CDR3: CSAPIRAGSSAEAFF
DNA: TGCAGTGCTCCCATAAGGGCAGGGTCATCCGCTGAAGCTTTCTTT

D: TRBD1
V: TRBV27
J: TRBJ1-1
length: 15
size: NA
CDR3: CASSRNRGQNTEAFF
DNA: TGTGCCAGCAGTCGGAACAGGGGGCAGAACACTGAAGCTTTCTTT

D: NA
V: TRBV7-7
J: TRBJ2-1
length: 16
size: few
CDR3: CASSLQLAPPYNEQFF
DNA: TGTGCTAGCAGCTTGCAACTAGCTCCACCCTACAATGAGCAGTTCTTC

D: TRBD1
V: TRBV11-2
J: TRBJ2-2
length: 15
size: NA
CDR3: CASSRDRPATGELFF
DNA: TGTGCCAGCAGTAGGGACAGGCCAGCCACCGGGGAGCTGTTTTTT

D: TRBD2
V: TRBV20-1
J: TRBJ2-3
length: 14
size: NA
CDR3: CSARLAGVSDTQYF
DNA: TGCAGTGCTAGGCTAGCGGGAGTTTCAGATACGCAGTATTTT

D: NA
V: TRBV5-1
J: TRBJ2-7
length: 13
size: NA
CDR3: CARSRTGAYEQYF
DNA: TGCGCCAGAAGCCGGACTGGAGCCTACGAGCAGTACTTC

D: NA
V: TRBV7-2
J: TRBJ2-6
length: 12
size: few
CDR3: CASSLRDNVLTF
DNA: TGTGCCAGCAGCTTACGGGACAACGTCCTGACTTTC